This record covers a single T cell receptor (beta chain). Antigen specificity is unknown. This record comes from a study of tumor-infiltrating lymphocytes in primary liver carcinoma. Study in general: Participating patients were men and women between 30 and 69 years old.

Findings of the study overall: Significantly greater top-250-clone fractions characterized tumors relative to blood (p = 0.039). Merely some 8-25% of top clones spanned all five tumor regions.

CDR3 size: 17 residues. Germline V gene lookup returns CDR1 SGHDT and CDR2 YYEEEE. V was cut by 1 base and J by 5 bases, with 22 bases left in between. It was from around 20-30 mg of unsorted bulk tissue that RNA and DNA were co-extracted. Patients carried chronic HBV infection without prior treatment. Total RNA amounting to roughly 480 ng was the source from which TCR beta cDNA was made with a constant-region primer. Slightly modified ARM-PCR served as the procedure for the TCR beta libraries. These libraries came from three rounds of nested multiplex PCR. It was with TRBV1-TRBV30 forward primers and a C-beta reverse primer that the first two PCR rounds were run, at 10 cycles each. Each CDR3 protein is one row after TCRdb ran MiXCR on the multiplex PCR reads. This sample carries tens of thousands of distinct CDR3 sequences, roughly 80% of them seen once, and the ten largest clones take over 30%.

The sequence came from a woman aged 25 to 39 with primary liver carcinoma and hepatitis B virus infection. The rearrangement joins TRBV5-6 to TRBJ2-7, with a possible D match to TRBD2 (6 bases). Sequencing was carried out using liver tumor tissue from sampling region 4. Regarding subset: tumor region T4, right-lateral pole. CDR3 amino acids: CASSLIRSRGNGDEQYV. The CDR3 DNA reads TGTGCCAGCAGCTTGATTAGGAGCCGCGGGAACGGAGACGAGCAGTACGTC.